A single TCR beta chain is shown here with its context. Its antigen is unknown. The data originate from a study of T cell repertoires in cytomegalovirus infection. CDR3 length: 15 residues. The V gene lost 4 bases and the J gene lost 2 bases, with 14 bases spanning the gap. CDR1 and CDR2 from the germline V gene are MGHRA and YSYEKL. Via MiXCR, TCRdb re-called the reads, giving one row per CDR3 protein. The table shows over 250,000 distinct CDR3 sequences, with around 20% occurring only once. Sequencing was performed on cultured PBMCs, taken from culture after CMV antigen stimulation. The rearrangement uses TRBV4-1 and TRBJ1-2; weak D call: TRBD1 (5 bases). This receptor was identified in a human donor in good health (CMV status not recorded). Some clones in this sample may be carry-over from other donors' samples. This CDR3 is CASSPQEGSNYGYTF. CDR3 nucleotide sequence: TGCGCCAGCAGCCCCCAGGAGGGGTCCAACTATGGCTACACCTTC.